Each of the 15 T cell receptor beta chains below was sequenced from the same sample in a study of CD8 T cells in ankylosing spondylitis. MiXCR, run by TCRdb on the 5' RACE reads, gives a single entry per CDR3 protein. The table has around 150,000 distinct CDR3 sequences, about 17% seen once. Material for sequencing was blood, either unsorted or a sorted T cell fraction (not recorded which). Receptors were obtained from a male donor with ankylosing spondylitis or in good health (not recorded which).

This chain uses TRBV6-5 with TRBJ2-3, with 8 bases identical to TRBD2. Germline trimming cut 10 bases from V and 0 bases from J; bases unmatched to any gene: 12. Germline V gene data show CDR1 as MNHEY and CDR2 as SVGAGI. The CDR3 consists of 16 residues. The CDR3 here is CATRRGTRSSTDTQYF. In DNA form, the CDR3 reads TGTGCCACCCGTCGCGGGACTAGGTCCAGCACAGATACGCAGTATTTT.

Details on this clonotype: A clone one base away is much larger, so this may be a read error. The rearrangement joins TRBV30 to TRBJ2-7; D gene uncertain. The germline gives CDR1 GTSNPN, CDR2 SVGIG (reference sequence). CDR3 length: 13 residues. This CDR3 is CAWSLGPSYAQYF. CDR3 bases: TGTGCCTGGAGTCTTGGACCATCCTACGCGCAGTACTTC. Full variable domain (outside the CDR3, taken from reference TRBV30 and TRBJ2-7): SQTIHQWPATLVQPVGSPLSLECTVEGTSNPNLYWYRQAAGRGLQLLFYSVGIGQISSEVPQNLSASRPQDRQFILSSKKLLLSDSGFYLCAWSLGPSYAQYFGPGTRLTVT.

There are a few counts of this clonotype. The chain has TRBV12-3 or TRBV12-4 and TRBJ1-4, with TRBD1 as a possible D gene (5 bases). The CDR3 totals 14 residues. V shed 6 bases and J shed 5 bases, with 13 bases lying between them. CDR3 sequence reads: CASSRWDGNEKLFF. The CDR3 nucleotides are TGTGCCAGCAGCCGCTGGGACGGGAATGAAAAACTGTTTTTT.

The CDR3 nucleotides read TGTGCCAGCAGTTCGTCGGACGCTCCCTCCTACGAGCAGTACTTC. Protein: CASSSSDAPSYEQYF. This chain joins TRBV2 and TRBJ2-7; D ambiguous. V was trimmed by 5 bases and J by 0 bases, leaving 14 bases between them. Germline V gives CDR1 SNHLY, CDR2 FYNNEI. The CDR3 totals 15 residues.

V usage is TRBV28 and J usage is TRBJ1-5; 8 nucleotides line up with TRBD1. The germline CDR1 and CDR2 sequences are MDHEN and SYDVKM. The ends lost 5 bases at V and 0 bases at J; junction bases unmatched: 15. This CDR3 region has 19 residues. DNA for the CDR3: TGTGCCAGCAGTGTAGATGGGACAGGAGATACATATAGCAATCAGCCCCAGCATTTT. It codes for CASSVDGTGDTYSNQPQHF.

J is TRBJ1-3 and V is TRBV12-3 or TRBV12-4; no reliable D call. The V end lost 6 bases, the J end lost 0 bases, and 15 bases lay between the germline ends. The CDR3 is made up of 16 amino acids. The CDR3 DNA follows: TGTGCCAGCAGCCGGGGAGGGCGGGGCTCTGGAAACACCATATATTTT. It translates to CASSRGGRGSGNTIYF.

A remark on this clonotype: This could be a read error, since a much larger clone is one nucleotide away. The rearrangement joins TRBV20-1 to TRBJ2-1; TRBD2 aligns across 9 bases. J was trimmed by 14 bases and V by 2 bases; bases with no gene match: 10. This CDR3 comprises 13 residues. Germline CDR1 and CDR2: DFQATT and SNEGSKA (reference sequence). CDR3 sequence (DNA): TGCAGTGCTAGACTAGCGGGGACCGCCCAGAAGTTCTTC. Translated, it gives CSARLAGTAQKFF.

V usage is TRBV5-1 and J usage is TRBJ2-3; D is perhaps TRBD1 (5 bases). The CDR3 length is 15 residues. V dropped 0 bases and J dropped 4 bases, with 12 bases sitting between them. Germline V lookup: CDR1 SGHRS, CDR2 YFSETQ. CDR3 in amino acids: CASSLGRDSADTQYF. The CDR3 bases are TGCGCCAGCAGCTTGGGCAGGGATTCGGCAGATACGCAGTATTTT.

The table lists this clonotype with many counts. V is TRBV28 and J is TRBJ2-7; D remains ambiguous. The CDR3 covers 12 residues. Deletions cut 3 bases from V and 7 bases from J, with 10 bases between. Germline loops: CDR1 MDHEN, CDR2 SYDVKM. CDR3 in amino acids: CASSFPWGEQYF. The CDR3 bases are TGTGCCAGCAGTTTCCCGTGGGGAGAGCAGTACTTC. Together with reference TRBV28 and TRBJ2-7, the CDR3 gives the full variable domain: DVKVTQSSRYLVKRTGEKVFLECVQDMDHENMFWYRQDPGLGLRLIYFSYDVKMKEKGDIPEGYSVSREKKERFSLILESASTNQTSMYLCASSFPWGEQYFGPGTRLTVT.

This clonotype was seen a handful of times. The chain carries TRBV29-1 and TRBJ2-1, with 7 bases fitting TRBD2. Losses at the gene ends were 5 bases for V and 8 bases for J; bases not matched to a gene: 9. This CDR3 has 13 residues. Germline values: CDR1 SQVTM, CDR2 ANQGSEA. The CDR3: CSVRHTSVDEQFF. In DNA, the CDR3 is TGCAGCGTTCGACATACTAGCGTTGATGAGCAGTTCTTC.

The chain couples TRBV29-1 to TRBJ1-2, with D unresolved. The CDR3 is 11 residues long. Germline CDR1 and CDR2: SQVTM and ANQGSEA. V was trimmed by 1 base and J by 6 bases, leaving 6 bases between them. The CDR3 coding sequence is TGCAGCGTTGAAGGGTCAGATGGCTACACCTTC. This codes for CSVEGSDGYTF. The complete variable domain, with remaining parts taken from reference TRBV29-1 and TRBJ1-2, reads SAVISQKPSRDICQRGTSLTIQCQVDSQVTMMFWYRQQPGQSLTLIATANQGSEATYESGFVIDKFPISRPNLTFSTLTVSNMSPEDSSIYLCSVEGSDGYTFGSGTRLTVV.

This clonotype appeared a few times. CDR3 region: CSVLSQLSQKLFF. The CDR3 DNA reads as TGCAGCGTTTTATCACAGCTAAGTCAAAAACTGTTTTTT. V usage is TRBV29-1 and J usage is TRBJ1-4; D not certain. This CDR3 comprises 13 residues. V was clipped by 5 bases and J by 9 bases, with 16 bases between them. CDR1 is SQVTM, CDR2 ANQGSEA, per germline.

This clonotype has ten or more counts. The J gene is TRBJ1-1, the V gene TRBV5-1; D remains unclear. The CDR3 spans 13 residues. Trimming cost V 4 bases and J 11 bases, with 18 bases left between them. Looked up from germline, CDR1 is SGHRS and CDR2 is YFSETQ. CDR3 bases: TGCGCCAGCAGCCTCACGGCAGGCCGAATGGCTTTCTTT. It translates to CASSLTAGRMAFF. Full variable domain (rest looked up from reference TRBV5-1 and TRBJ1-1): KAGVTQTPRYLIKTRGQQVTLSCSPISGHRSVSWYQQTPGQGLQFLFEYFSETQRNKGNFPGRFSGRQFSNSRSEMNVSTLELGDSALYLCASSLTAGRMAFFGQGTRLTVV.

At least ten counts were recorded for this clonotype. For the CDR3, the DNA is TGTGCCAGCAGTTTATATGGGGAGATCGGGGAGCTGTTTTTT. Translated: CASSLYGEIGELFF. The chain combines TRBV28 with TRBJ2-2; weak D call: TRBD2 (5 bases). V was trimmed by 1 base and J by 7 bases, leaving 10 bases between them. This CDR3 spans 14 amino acids. Germline assignment: CDR1 MDHEN and CDR2 SYDVKM.

This clonotype occurred many times. The V call is TRBV3-1, the J call TRBJ1-5; D unclear. Germline V gene data show CDR1 as LGHDT and CDR2 as YNNKEL (reference sequence). V lost 2 bases, J lost 6 bases, and 11 bases lay in between. This CDR3 comprises 14 residues. In DNA form, the CDR3 reads TGTGCCAGCAGCCAATCCTTCTCGATTCAGCCCCAGCATTTT. It yields the protein CASSQSFSIQPQHF.